The next 7 T cell receptor beta chains were all read from a single sample in a study of neurological immune-mediated disorders. TCRdb ran MiXCR on the 5' RACE reads and lists one entry per CDR3 protein. The table shows over 40,000 distinct CDR3 sequences, with roughly 6.3% occurring only once. The sequencing sample was made of CD4+ T cells from blood. The source of these receptors is a woman aged 40-49 years in good health.

This clonotype was detected a few times. The gene calls are TRBV7-6 and TRBJ2-3; a weak D match, TRBD2 (5 bases). This CDR3 region has 16 residues. CDR1 is SGHVS and CDR2 is FNYEAQ in the germline V gene. The V and J ends lost 1 base and 0 bases respectively, with 11 bases between them. The CDR3 loop is CASSLGSGISTDTQYF. DNA for the CDR3: TGTGCCAGCAGCTTAGGTTCCGGGATAAGCACAGATACGCAGTATTTT.

Many counts were recorded for this clonotype. The chain is built from TRBV7-2 and TRBJ1-1, with 10 bases that match TRBD1. V was pared by 4 bases and J by 8 bases, with 4 bases of the junction left unmatched. The CDR3 covers 13 residues. Germline V gene data show CDR1 as SGHTA and CDR2 as FQGNSA. CDR3 coding DNA: TGTGCCAGCAGCTGGACAGGGGGGAACGAAGCTTTCTTT. Its translation: CASSWTGGNEAFF.

The gene calls are TRBV27 and TRBJ2-1; 8 bases align to TRBD2. Germline V lookup: CDR1 MNHEY, CDR2 SMNVEV (reference sequence). The V and J ends lost 5 bases and 6 bases, in that order; junction bases with no gene match: 9. The CDR3 extends over 15 amino acids. CDR3 DNA: TGTGCCAGCAGTCACCAAGCGGGAGCTTTCAATGAGCAGTTCTTC. Amino acids: CASSHQAGAFNEQFF.

Many counts were recorded for this clonotype. This chain uses TRBV5-1 with TRBJ2-5, with TRBD1 matching 11 bases. Germline V gene data show CDR1 as SGHRS and CDR2 as YFSETQ. The CDR3 length is 16 residues. After removal of 0 bases from V and 5 bases from J, the junction contained 6 bases not matched to a gene. CDR3 loop: CASSLGTGQGVETQYF. CDR3 bases: TGCGCCAGCAGCTTGGGGACGGGACAGGGGGTCGAGACCCAGTACTTC.

This clonotype was picked up many times. This chain joins TRBV6-6 and TRBJ1-2, with 7 bases aligning to TRBD1. The CDR3 totals 15 residues. The J segment lost 3 bases and the V segment lost 6 bases, leaving 10 bases of the junction unmatched. Germline CDR1 reads MNHNY; CDR2 reads SVGAGI (reference sequence). CDR3 in DNA: TGTGCCAGCAGGACAGGGCATGAGGCTGACTATGGCTACACCTTC. Protein sequence: CASRTGHEADYGYTF.

This clonotype was observed many times. V and J are TRBV4-1 and TRBJ2-1; unclear D gene. Germline CDR1 is MGHRA and CDR2 is YSYEKL. There are 15 residues in the CDR3. V was cut by 0 bases and J by 2 bases, with 8 bases left in between. The CDR3, as DNA: TGCGCCAGCAGCCAAGAACCGATTACCTACAATGAGCAGTTCTTC. Translated, it gives CASSQEPITYNEQFF.

This clonotype showed up many times. The gene calls are TRBV27 and TRBJ2-2; D call uncertain. Germline V gene sequence: CDR1 MNHEY, CDR2 SMNVEV (reference sequence). The CDR3 is 15 amino acids. Trimming took 5 bases from V and 4 from J, leaving 14 bases between them. The CDR3: CASSPQTLSTGELFF. The CDR3 DNA reads as TGTGCCAGCAGTCCTCAGACACTTTCCACCGGGGAGCTGTTTTTT.